The entry that follows covers one T cell receptor (beta chain) sequence. Its target antigen remains unknown. Base quality data are lacking; no much larger clone is found one base away. Each collaborating institution followed its own protocols to collect whole blood in K2EDTA tubes. For TCRbeta analysis, collaborators shipped samples as frozen whole blood, isolated PBMCs, or DNA extracted from either of those sample types. This sample is drawn from a study of blood T cell repertoires in COVID-19 (dated by TCRdb to 2019 to 2021). About the full investigation: The collaborator samples originated in the United States, Italy and Spain and spanned the acute and convalescent phases of COVID-19. The prospective study material was composed of cDNA or gDNA derived from T cells, B-cell-depleted T cells, or PBMCs. Deeply sampled blood TCRbeta repertoires from subjects exposed to, actively infected with, or recovered from COVID-19 were included in the dataset. The repertoires were released in a freely available public database meant as a resource for research on the immune response to SARS-CoV-2. Samples were obtained from the ongoing ImmuneRACE study (first 160 participants) and from 1,000 to 1,500 subjects provided by 6 global collaborators. The sample metadata nearly always contained a de-identified subject ID, COVID-19 status, age in years and sex. Where HLA class I and class II types were available, the types were taken from metadata supplied by the sample provider, not from assay-based typing. Overall study results and their limits: Clinical and demographic metadata were provided uncurated, with the amount varying by source and participant.

TCRbeta CDR3 regions were amplified from genomic DNA using the immunoSEQ Assay, a bias-controlled multiplex PCR. As for the original processing: Within the assay, amplification of reference gene primers was used to estimate how many nucleated cells each sample contained. To quantify the absolute abundance of each unique TCRbeta CDR3 rearrangement, sequence reads were collapsed and filtered. For each sample, productive Simpson clonality was calculated by taking the square root of Simpson's diversity index across productive rearrangements. As stored in TCRdb, this immuneACCESS dataset retains in-frame rearrangements with V and J assigned. A fraction of the clones does not appear; measured against another copy, unresolved V genes explain less than half of the discrepancy, and the remainder lacks a known reason. V and J calls and clone size follow that table, whereas D and trimming were derived from the DNA. In all, the sample holds approximately 170,000 clones, and 82% of those were seen once. About 11% of the sample is held by the ten biggest clonotypes.

The CDR3 runs 15 residues from the cysteine to the phenylalanine. Kept here is only the CDR3 DNA, which spans 45 bases and is read in frame from base 1. Looking up the germline V gene (reference sequence) yields CDR1 MNHNY and CDR2 SVGAGI. V lost 4 bases and J lost 7 bases; the stretch between them is 17 bases long. The chain uses TRBV6-6 and TRBJ2-1, and the D gene may be TRBD1, 9 bases matching. Input material: peripheral blood. The TCR comes from a woman older than 75 with active or convalescent COVID-19. DNA sequence: TGTGCCAGCAGTTTAGCGGGACAGGGCTTGAATGAGCAGTTCTTC. The encoded protein is CASSLAGQGLNEQFF.